The 18 T cell receptor beta chains below were found in one sample sequenced in a study of T-cell memory formation after mild COVID-19. TCRdb independently ran MiXCR on the 5' RACE reads; one entry per CDR3 protein. The table records approximately 440,000 distinct CDR3 sequences, roughly 20% of them present only once. Sequences were obtained from PBMCs or a T cell subset sorted from them (not recorded which). These receptors came from an adult woman who had mild COVID-19 (a few samples of this study predate the infection). Cell type and time point are not known.

This clonotype has a handful of counts. This chain connects TRBV15 to TRBJ1-1; D is unclear. The V end lost 1 base, the J end lost 3 bases, and 12 bases lay between the germline ends. CDR3 length: 15 residues. The germline V gene has CDR1 LNHNV and CDR2 YYDKDF (reference sequence). The CDR3 region is CATSRVHFPDTEAFF. CDR3 bases: TGTGCCACCAGCAGAGTTCACTTCCCTGACACTGAAGCTTTCTTT.

This chain connects TRBV19 to TRBJ2-7, with TRBD2 matching 11 bases. V gave up 3 bases and J gave up 4 bases; unmatched junction bases: 5. Per germline, CDR1 LNHDA and CDR2 SQIVND (reference sequence). This CDR3 comprises 15 residues. The CDR3 DNA reads TGTGCCAGTAGTATGACTAGCGGGGAACTTTACGAGCAGTACTTC. Residues: CASSMTSGELYEQYF.

The CDR3 is CAILEPPSYEQYF. In DNA form, the CDR3 reads TGTGCCATCCTAGAGCCACCCTCCTACGAGCAGTACTTC. This rearrangement joins TRBV2 to TRBJ2-7; D remains ambiguous. CDR1 is SNHLY, CDR2 FYNNEI, per germline. This CDR3 contains 13 residues. Trimming removed 10 bases at V and 0 bases at J, with 13 bases between.

This clonotype was counted only a few times. V is TRBV5-1 and J is TRBJ2-2; D possibly corresponds to TRBD1 (5 bases). In germline, CDR1 is SGHRS, CDR2 YFSETQ. Trimming stripped 2 bases from V and 1 base from J, with 15 bases between. CDR3 size: 17 residues. The CDR3 DNA reads TGCGCCAGCAGCTTCTCGCAGGGCTCCCAGAACACCGGGGAGCTGTTTTTT. Its translation is CASSFSQGSQNTGELFF.

The chain couples TRBV18 to TRBJ2-3; D is perhaps TRBD1 or TRBD2 (5 bases each). Germline CDR1 is KGHSH and CDR2 is LQKENI. The ends were cut back, 3 bases at V and 6 bases at J, with 16 bases in the middle. The CDR3 length is 15 residues. The CDR3 bases are TGTGCCAGCTCACCCTCCCGGGCTGGGACCGATACGCAGTATTTT. This gives the protein CASSPSRAGTDTQYF.

The chain links TRBV10-3 to TRBJ2-7; tentatively, D is TRBD2 (5 bases). Trimming pared 6 bases from V and 0 bases from J, leaving 15 bases between. The CDR3 is 15 residues long. Looked up from germline, CDR1 is ENHRY and CDR2 is SYGVKD. Here the CDR3 DNA reads TGTGCCATCAGGGACTCAGCGAGGAGCTCCTACGAGCAGTACTTC. Translating gives CAIRDSARSSYEQYF.

The rearrangement links TRBV27 to TRBJ2-2; D assignment may be TRBD1 or TRBD2 (6 bases each). The CDR3 spans 15 residues. The V gene's germline CDR1 is MNHEY and CDR2 SMNVEV (reference sequence). V lost 5 bases to trimming and J lost 2 bases, with 12 bases between them. The DNA of the CDR3 is TGTGCCAGCAGTATCATGGGGGGCAACACCGGGGAGCTGTTTTTT. Translation: CASSIMGGNTGELFF.

The rearrangement joins TRBV7-2 to TRBJ2-1, with D possibly TRBD2 on 6 matching bases. Germline-derived CDR1 and CDR2 are SGHTA and FQGNSA. Between the trimmed V and J ends, which lost 5 bases and 6 bases, there was a span of 23 bases. The CDR3 sequence is 17 residues long. CDR3 bases: TGTGCCAGCAGCCCTCGTGACGGGAGAGGTCGTCGCAATGAGCAGTTCTTC. Residues: CASSPRDGRGRRNEQFF.

This clonotype has more than one count but fewer than ten. This chain links TRBV6-6 with TRBJ2-7; 7 bases match TRBD2. Germline CDR1 MNHNY, CDR2 SVGAGI (reference sequence). With V trimmed by 5 bases and J by 5 bases, 9 bases remained unmatched. The CDR3 runs 14 residues. CDR3 in amino acids: CASSPRGDYHEQYF. CDR3 nucleotides: TGTGCCAGCAGTCCCCGGGGGGACTACCACGAGCAGTACTTC.

This clonotype was seen a handful of times. Here the CDR3 reads CASRFAGSSYNEQFF. The CDR3 DNA reads as TGTGCCAGCAGATTCGCGGGGTCGTCCTACAATGAGCAGTTCTTC. The chain carries TRBV3-1 and TRBJ2-1, with D possibly being TRBD2 (6 bases). Per germline, CDR1 LGHDT and CDR2 YNNKEL (reference sequence). Between the trimmed V and J ends, which lost 6 bases and 1 base, there was a span of 13 bases. CDR3 size: 15 residues.

The V gene is TRBV4-3, the J gene TRBJ2-1, with 10 bases identical to TRBD2. The ends lost 4 bases at V and 6 bases at J; junction bases unmatched: 6. The CDR3 runs to 15 residues. Germline V gives CDR1 LGHNA, CDR2 YSLEER. For the CDR3, the DNA is TGCGCCAGCAGCCCCCGACTAGCGGGTCTCAATGAGCAGTTCTTC. This sequence encodes CASSPRLAGLNEQFF.

In this sample, this clonotype turned up many times. This chain uses TRBV12-3 or TRBV12-4 with TRBJ1-1, with D possibly TRBD1 on 5 matching bases. There are 15 residues in the CDR3. With 2 bases removed from V and 0 bases from J, the gap between germline ends came to 10 bases. The CDR3 reads CASSLQGGLNTEAFF. Here the CDR3 DNA reads TGTGCCAGCAGTTTACAGGGAGGGTTGAACACTGAAGCTTTCTTT.

This sequence joins TRBV20-1 and TRBJ2-1; 13 bases fit TRBD2. V lost 3 bases, J lost 9 bases, and 5 bases stayed unmatched. The CDR3 runs 14 residues. The germline gives CDR1 DFQATT, CDR2 SNEGSKA (reference sequence). This chain's CDR3 is CSASLLAGGGEQFF. CDR3 DNA: TGCAGTGCTAGTTTACTAGCGGGAGGGGGTGAGCAGTTCTTC.

The sample holds many counts of this clonotype. The chain uses TRBV14 and TRBJ1-5; 7 bases align to TRBD1. The CDR3 totals 13 residues. Germline CDR1 and CDR2: SGHDN and FVKESK. V gave up 6 bases and J gave up 4 bases; unmatched junction bases: 3. The CDR3 DNA follows: TGTGCCAGCAGTCGGGACAGAAATCAGCCCCAGCATTTT. This translates into CASSRDRNQPQHF.

The rearrangement joins TRBV4-1 to TRBJ2-1; 9 positions agree with TRBD2. In germline, CDR1 is MGHRA, CDR2 YSYEKL. The V and J ends lost 0 bases and 4 bases, in that order; junction bases with no gene match: 4. This CDR3 is 16 amino acids long. The CDR3 DNA is TGCGCCAGCAGCCAAGATGGGAGCGGGGGGTACAATGAGCAGTTCTTC. Translation gives CASSQDGSGGYNEQFF.

This chain links TRBV15 with TRBJ2-7; D unresolved. CDR1 is LNHNV and CDR2 is YYDKDF in the germline V gene (reference sequence). CDR3 size: 15 residues. The ends were cut back, 0 bases at V and 7 bases at J, with 16 bases in the middle. The CDR3 nucleotides read TGTGCCACCAGCAGAGATGCACTCACTGGGGATGAGCAGTACTTC. This sequence encodes CATSRDALTGDEQYF.

The rearrangement uses TRBV24-1 and TRBJ2-1; 7 bases fit TRBD2. V was pared by 0 bases and J by 0 bases, with 1 base of the junction left unmatched. CDR1 KGHDR and CDR2 SFDVKD come from the germline V gene. The CDR3 is 16 amino acids. The CDR3 loop reads CATSDLTGGSYNEQFF. CDR3 coding DNA: TGTGCCACCAGTGATTTGACGGGGGGCTCCTACAATGAGCAGTTCTTC.

The chain carries TRBV21-1 and TRBJ2-5; the DNA was not used to check the table's D call, TRBD1. TRBV21-1 constitutes a pseudogene. The CDR3 runs 16 residues. The CDR3 DNA is TGTGCCAGCAGCCCCAGGGCGGGGGTACCAAGAGAGACCCAGTACTTC. Translating gives CASSPRAGVPRETQYF.